A single sample is the source of the 29 T cell receptor beta chains below, sequenced in a study of Graves' ophthalmopathy and Graves' hyperthyroidism. As the template, RNA transcripts were used to amplify TCR beta CDR3 regions. RT-PCR was first run with HTBI primers, then multiplex PCR in a second round. From the multiplex PCR reads, TCRdb called clonotypes with MiXCR, one entry per CDR3 protein. Seen here are roughly 700,000 distinct CDR3 sequences, 40% observed once, and the top ten hold approximately 46%. Material for sequencing was peripheral blood. These receptors were taken from an adult man with Graves' ophthalmopathy.

In regard to this clonotype: A junction boundary mismatches the germline segment, possibly from a read error. The CDR3: CASSLAGGQTQHF. CDR3 sequence (DNA): TGTGCCAGCAGTTTGGCAGGGGGTCAGACCCAGCATTTT. This chain links TRBV25-1 with TRBJ1-5; 7 bases agree with TRBD1. Germline lookup yields CDR1 MGHDK and CDR2 SYGVNS. The CDR3 has 13 amino acids.

This chain connects TRBV19 to TRBJ2-5, with D possibly matching TRBD2 (5 bases). V shed 3 bases and J shed 5 bases, with 10 bases lying between them. This CDR3 spans 13 amino acids. Germline V gene sequence: CDR1 LNHDA, CDR2 SQIVND (reference sequence). The CDR3 is CASSMRAAETQYF. The CDR3 nucleotides are TGTGCCAGTAGTATGCGGGCGGCGGAGACCCAGTACTTC.

This chain connects TRBV2 to TRBJ1-1; 9 bases align to TRBD1. V trimming: 4 bases; J trimming: 1 base; junction bases outside the gene matches: 7. CDR3 length equals 16 residues. Germline-derived CDR1 and CDR2 are SNHLY and FYNNEI. The CDR3: CASSATRTGANTEAFF. In nucleotides, the CDR3 is TGTGCCAGCAGTGCTACTAGGACAGGGGCGAACACTGAAGCTTTCTTT.

The chain combines TRBV10-3 with TRBJ2-5; D is unresolved. V gave up 10 bases and J gave up 2 bases, with 5 bases separating them. This CDR3 contains 10 residues. CDR1 is ENHRY and CDR2 is SYGVKD in the germline V gene. The CDR3 nucleotides are TGTGCCACCGAGCAAGAGACCCAGTACTTC. Residues: CATEQETQYF.

This clonotype was detected only a few times. The genes are TRBV6-5 and TRBJ2-5, with 7 bases lining up with TRBD1. This CDR3 has 17 residues. J was trimmed by 7 bases and V by 0 bases; bases with no gene match: 14. CDR1 is MNHEY and CDR2 is SVGAGI in the germline V gene. The CDR3 is CASSYSPAGTDLGTQYF. The CDR3 DNA follows: TGTGCCAGCAGTTACTCCCCCGCCGGGACAGACCTCGGGACCCAGTACTTC.

This clonotype was observed a few times. The chain combines TRBV7-2 with TRBJ2-7; 8 bases line up with TRBD2. V dropped 5 bases and J dropped 2; count of bases not matched to a gene: 14. Per the germline V gene, CDR1 is SGHTA and CDR2 is FQGNSA. The CDR3 is made up of 17 amino acids. CDR3 DNA: TGTGCCAGCAGCCCCCGTCTCCGTGCGGGGGGTACCTACGAGCAGTACTTC. This codes for CASSPRLRAGGTYEQYF.

Comment on this clonotype: The germline gene is not matched at one end of the junction; a read error may be the cause. The V and J genes are TRBV7-9 and TRBJ1-4; D remains unclear. Germline V CDR1 and CDR2: SEHNR, FQNEAQ (reference sequence). CDR3 length equals 15 residues. The CDR3: CAGSLEPGRLEKLFF. The CDR3 bases are TGTGCCGGCAGCTTAGAACCGGGTCGGTTGGAAAAACTGTTTTTT.

The chain has TRBV7-9 and TRBJ2-2; TRBD1 matches 7 bases. The CDR3 extends over 16 amino acids. CDR1 SEHNR and CDR2 FQNEAQ come from the germline V gene (reference sequence). V lost 7 bases, J lost 4 bases, and 12 bases stayed unmatched. The CDR3 here is CASTLVGTESTGELFF. The CDR3, as DNA: TGTGCCAGCACCCTAGTGGGGACAGAGAGCACCGGGGAGCTGTTTTTT.

This clonotype turned up a few times. The J gene is TRBJ2-2, the V gene TRBV10-3; TRBD2 aligns across 10 bases. Germline V gene sequence: CDR1 ENHRY, CDR2 SYGVKD. The junction had 6 bases not matched to a gene; V was cut back by 6 bases and J by 2 bases. The length of the CDR3 is 16 residues. CDR3 nucleotide sequence: TGTGCCATCAGCTCTAGCGGGGGCCTAAACACCGGGGAGCTGTTTTTT. Translation: CAISSSGGLNTGELFF.

This chain connects TRBV7-9 to TRBJ2-6, with D maybe TRBD2 (7 bases). The CDR3 consists of 17 residues. V was pared by 5 bases and J by 0 bases, with 14 bases between. Per germline, CDR1 SEHNR and CDR2 FQNEAQ (reference sequence). The CDR3 sequence is CASSLKGGGSGANVLTF. The CDR3 DNA sequence: TGTGCCAGCAGCCTTAAGGGGGGGGGCTCTGGGGCCAACGTCCTGACTTTC.

The sample holds many counts of this clonotype. DNA for the CDR3: TGTGCCAGCAGCCCAAGCGGGACAGTCTATGGCTACACCTTC. This translates into CASSPSGTVYGYTF. The V and J genes are TRBV9 and TRBJ1-2; 7 nucleotides line up with TRBD1. Germline V gene lookup returns CDR1 SGDLS and CDR2 YYNGEE. This CDR3 spans 14 amino acids. V shed 4 bases and J 4 bases; nucleotides not matched to a gene: 7.

This clonotype has only one observation. The CDR3 protein is CATSSQTGAYEQYF. Here the CDR3 DNA reads TGTGCCACCAGCAGTCAGACTGGGGCCTACGAGCAGTACTTC. The rearrangement links TRBV15 to TRBJ2-7; D is ambiguous. The V end lost 3 bases, the J end lost 2 bases, and 11 bases lay between the germline ends. Germline CDR1 LNHNV, CDR2 YYDKDF (reference sequence). The length of the CDR3 is 14 residues.

This clonotype occurred many times. The chain carries TRBV29-1 and TRBJ2-7; 7 bases are shared with TRBD1. This CDR3 is built from 13 residues. Trimming at V came to 7 bases and at J to 9 bases, leaving 15 bases not matched to a gene. In germline, CDR1 is SQVTM, CDR2 ANQGSEA. CDR3 amino acids: CSAFGQDLGGQYF. The CDR3 region has the DNA TGCAGCGCTTTCGGACAGGATCTAGGCGGGCAGTACTTC.

Of note for this clonotype: A read error may be the cause here, since a much bigger clone is one base away. J is TRBJ2-2 and V is TRBV24-1; the match to TRBD1 covers 8 bases. The germline V gene has CDR1 KGHDR and CDR2 SFDVKD. The CDR3 is 17 amino acids. This CDR3 is CATSDSDRGSNAGELFF. CDR3 DNA sequence: TGTGCCACCAGTGATTCAGACAGGGGATCGAACGCCGGGGAGCTGTTTTTT.

This clonotype was detected many times. One end of the junction is discordant with germline, which a read error may explain. The chain carries TRBV2 and TRBJ1-4; D may be TRBD1 (5 bases). CDR1 is SNHLY, CDR2 FYNNEI, per germline. The CDR3 runs to 15 residues. CDR3 residues: CVSCIERGPLCELFF. Here the CDR3 DNA reads TGTGTCAGCTGCATTGAGAGGGGCCCTCTTTGTGAACTGTTTTTT.

This clonotype showed up many times. This rearrangement joins TRBV10-3 to TRBJ2-5; 10 positions match TRBD2. V gave up 3 bases and J gave up 5 bases; unmatched junction bases: 9. Germline CDR1 ENHRY, CDR2 SYGVKD. The length of the CDR3 is 16 residues. The CDR3 sequence is CAISDGLAGAQETQYF. The DNA of the CDR3 is TGTGCCATCAGTGACGGGCTAGCGGGGGCCCAGGAGACCCAGTACTTC.

As concerns this clonotype: Possible read error: a much larger clone is one base away. The chain has TRBV10-3 and TRBJ1-5, with TRBD1 as a possible D gene (6 bases). Germline lookup yields CDR1 ENHRY and CDR2 SYGVKD. The CDR3 has 15 amino acids. Trimming cost V 8 bases and J 0 bases, with 14 bases left between them. The CDR3 is CAIGAPGDSNQPQHF. Written as DNA, the CDR3 is TGTGCCATCGGAGCGCCAGGGGATAGCAATCAGCCCCAGCATTTT.

The chain links TRBV2 to TRBJ2-7; D remains unclear. V gave up 5 bases and J gave up 3 bases, with 17 bases separating them. Germline CDR1 is SNHLY and CDR2 is FYNNEI. The CDR3 covers 15 residues. The CDR3 nucleotides are TGTGCCAGCAGTTTAACGGATCCCCCCCGCTACGAGCAGTACTTC. It codes for CASSLTDPPRYEQYF.

The chain joins TRBV10-2 to TRBJ1-2; TRBD1 matches 9 bases. The CDR3 has 14 amino acids. J gave up 3 bases and V 6 bases, and 5 bases lay outside the gene matches. Germline CDR1 WSHSY, CDR2 SAAADI. Written as DNA, the CDR3 is TGCGCCAGCAGACGGGACAGGGAGGACTATGGCTACACCTTC. Its protein product is CASRRDREDYGYTF.

This rearrangement joins TRBV12-3 or TRBV12-4 to TRBJ1-6; D is perhaps TRBD1 (5 bases). V lost 3 bases to trimming and J lost 10 bases, with 19 bases between them. This CDR3 is 16 amino acids long. CDR3 region: CASSFSGKGLRSPLHF. The CDR3 nucleotides read TGTGCCAGCAGTTTTTCAGGGAAGGGGCTAAGATCACCCCTCCACTTT.

For this clonotype: This may arise from a read error, as a much more abundant clone is one base away. The rearrangement uses TRBV10-3 and TRBJ1-1, with a weak D call TRBD1 (5 bases). This CDR3 is built from 15 residues. V lost 8 bases, J lost 4 bases, and 20 bases lay in between. Per germline, CDR1 ENHRY and CDR2 SYGVKD. CDR3 residues: CAIGTGNPRVTEAFF. The CDR3 coding sequence is TGTGCCATCGGTACAGGCAACCCCAGGGTCACTGAAGCTTTCTTT.

In this sample, this clonotype turned up many times. This chain connects TRBV15 to TRBJ1-3, with unresolved D. Germline values: CDR1 LNHNV, CDR2 YYDKDF (reference sequence). The CDR3 has 14 residues. Deletions cut 5 bases from V and 0 bases from J, with 8 bases between. CDR3 bases: TGTGCCACCAGCGTTGACATCTCTGGAAACACCATATATTTT. Its protein product is CATSVDISGNTIYF.

The V and J genes are TRBV25-1 and TRBJ1-3, with a possible D match to TRBD1 (5 bases). The CDR3 runs 13 residues. Germline V gene sequence: CDR1 MGHDK, CDR2 SYGVNS. V lost 11 bases and J 4 bases, leaving 15 bases between the germline ends. The CDR3 sequence is CAWGPALGNTIYF. The CDR3 bases are TGTGCCTGGGGACCGGCTCTCGGAAACACCATATATTTT.

This clonotype showed up many times. CDR3 region: CASSIKGNQPQHF. The CDR3 DNA follows: TGTGCCAGTAGTATCAAGGGCAATCAGCCCCAGCATTTT. This sequence joins TRBV19 and TRBJ1-5; D call uncertain. Trimming took off 3 bases at V and 2 bases at J, with 5 bases between the two ends. This CDR3 has 13 residues. Germline V gene data show CDR1 as LNHDA and CDR2 as SQIVND (reference sequence).

This clonotype was recorded only once. This chain joins TRBV5-6 and TRBJ1-6; 8 bases line up with TRBD1. Germline assignment: CDR1 SGHDT and CDR2 YYEEEE. The V gene end was trimmed by 4 bases and the J gene end by 2 bases; junction bases not matched to a gene: 2. The CDR3 length is 15 residues. The CDR3 spells CASSPTGAYNSPLHF. DNA of the CDR3: TGTGCCAGCAGCCCGACAGGGGCCTATAATTCACCCCTCCACTTT.

The chain employs TRBV7-2 and TRBJ2-3; D is perhaps TRBD2 (5 bases). V lost 0 bases and J lost 4, with 11 bases in between. The length of the CDR3 is 15 residues. Germline CDR1 SGHTA, CDR2 FQGNSA. CDR3 loop: CASSLAGDQPDTQYF. The CDR3 DNA reads TGTGCCAGCAGCTTAGCGGGAGATCAGCCAGATACGCAGTATTTT.

A word on this clonotype: One end of the junction does not line up with germline, which may come from a read error. The chain recombines TRBV7-2 with TRBJ1-5, with 8 bases lining up with TRBD1. Germline V gene sequence: CDR1 SGHTA, CDR2 FQGNSA. The CDR3 totals 16 residues. The CDR3 nucleotides are TGCGCCAGCAGCCCTGTAGGACAGGGAGTAAATCAGCCCCAGCATTTT. Its translation: CASSPVGQGVNQPQHF.

In this sample, this clonotype turned up a few times. This chain joins TRBV5-5 and TRBJ2-7, with TRBD2 identical over 9 bases. With 1 base clipped from V and 0 bases from J, the junction kept 8 bases outside the gene matches. CDR1 SGHKS and CDR2 YYEKEE come from the germline V gene (reference sequence). This CDR3 has 17 residues. CDR3 residues: CASSLSLAGLSSYEQYF. For the CDR3, the DNA is TGTGCCAGCAGCTTGAGTCTAGCGGGACTTAGCTCCTACGAGCAGTACTTC.

This clonotype was seen many times. This rearrangement joins TRBV11-3 to TRBJ1-2; the D is unclear. This CDR3 region has 14 residues. The V end lost 3 bases, the J end lost 0 bases, and 8 bases lay between the germline ends. Germline V gene sequence: CDR1 SGHNT, CDR2 YENEEA. The CDR3 sequence is CASSFSLANYGYTF. CDR3 DNA sequence: TGTGCCAGCAGCTTCAGTCTCGCTAACTATGGCTACACCTTC.